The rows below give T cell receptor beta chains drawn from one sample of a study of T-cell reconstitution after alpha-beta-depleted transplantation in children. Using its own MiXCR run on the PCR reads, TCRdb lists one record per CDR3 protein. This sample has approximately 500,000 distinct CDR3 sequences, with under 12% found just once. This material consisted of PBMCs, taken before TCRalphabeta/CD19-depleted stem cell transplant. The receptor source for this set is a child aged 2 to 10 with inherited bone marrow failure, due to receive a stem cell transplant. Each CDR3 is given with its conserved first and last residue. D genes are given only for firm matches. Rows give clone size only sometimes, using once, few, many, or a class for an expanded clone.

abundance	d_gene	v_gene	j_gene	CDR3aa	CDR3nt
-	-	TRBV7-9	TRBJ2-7	CASSSSGLYEQYF	TGTGCCAGCAGCTCGAGCGGGCTGTACGAGCAGTACTTC
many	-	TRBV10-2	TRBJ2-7	CASMTFRGGTYEQYF	TGCGCCAGCATGACCTTTCGTGGGGGGACCTACGAGCAGTACTTC
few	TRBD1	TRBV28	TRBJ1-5	CASSPGQGAVGHNQPQHF	TGTGCCAGCAGTCCCGGACAGGGGGCAGTGGGTCACAATCAGCCCCAGCATTTT
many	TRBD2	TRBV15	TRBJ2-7	CATSFGGGGAYEQYF	TGTGCCACCAGCTTCGGGGGCGGGGGGGCCTACGAGCAGTACTTC
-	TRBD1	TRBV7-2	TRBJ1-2	CAGSLESDRGYGYTF	TGTGCCGGCAGCTTAGAGTCGGACAGGGGCTATGGCTACACCTTC
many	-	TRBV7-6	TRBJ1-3	CASSLEASRVSGNTIYF	TGTGCCAGCAGCTTAGAGGCGAGCAGGGTCTCTGGAAACACCATATATTTT
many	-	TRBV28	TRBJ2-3	CASSSTVGSDDFPNTQYF	TGTGCCAGCAGTTCAACGGTCGGATCAGACGACTTCCCAAATACGCAGTATTTT
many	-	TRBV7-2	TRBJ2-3	CASSLRTVDTQYF	TGTGCCAGCAGCTTACGGACGGTAGATACGCAGTATTTT
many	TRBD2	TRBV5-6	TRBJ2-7	CASSLETSGSYEQYF	TGTGCCAGCAGCTTGGAGACTAGCGGGAGCTACGAGCAGTACTTC
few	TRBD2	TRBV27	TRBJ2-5	CASGRLAGGEETQYF	TGTGCCAGCGGGAGACTAGCGGGAGGGGAAGAGACCCAGTACTTC
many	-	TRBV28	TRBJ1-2	CASSSRGGYTF	TGTGCCAGCAGTTCCAGGGGTGGCTACACCTTC
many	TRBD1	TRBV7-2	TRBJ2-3	CASSRRGPTDTQYF	TGTGCCAGCAGCCGCAGGGGGCCCACAGATACGCAGTATTTT
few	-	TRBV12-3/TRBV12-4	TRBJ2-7	CASSLMGRTTYEQYF	TGTGCCAGCAGTCTTATGGGGCGAACAACCTACGAGCAGTACTTC
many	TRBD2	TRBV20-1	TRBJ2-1	CSARGLAGTNEQFF	TGCAGTGCTAGAGGACTAGCGGGGACCAATGAGCAGTTCTTC
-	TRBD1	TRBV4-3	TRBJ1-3	CASSQEGQGWLNTIYF	TGCGCCAGCAGCCAAGAAGGACAGGGATGGTTGAACACCATATATTTT
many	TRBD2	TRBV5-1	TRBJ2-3	CASSSLAGGGTQYF	TGCGCCAGCAGCTCGCTAGCGGGAGGAGGCACGCAGTATTTT
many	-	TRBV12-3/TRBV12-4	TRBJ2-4	CASSQALGERSQYF	TGTGCCAGCAGTCAAGCCTTGGGGGAGCGCTCTCAGTACTTC
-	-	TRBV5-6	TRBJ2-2	CASRGPPITGELFF	TGTGCCAGCAGGGGACCTCCGATCACCGGGGAGCTGTTTTTT
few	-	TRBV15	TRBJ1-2	CATSSRDIILGGYTF	TGTGCCACCAGCAGCCGGGACATAATCTTGGGTGGCTACACCTTC
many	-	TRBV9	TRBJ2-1	CASSVTAGEQFF	TGTGCCAGCAGCGTAACAGCCGGTGAGCAGTTCTTC
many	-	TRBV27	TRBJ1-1	CASSPGGTTEAFF	TGTGCCAGCAGTCCGGGGGGTACCACTGAAGCTTTCTTT
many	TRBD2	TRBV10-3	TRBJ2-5	CAISASGLQETQYF	TGTGCCATCAGTGCTAGCGGGTTACAAGAGACCCAGTACTTC
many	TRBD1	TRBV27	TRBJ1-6	CASRTGPIPLHF	TGTGCCAGTCGGACAGGGCCCATACCCCTCCACTTT
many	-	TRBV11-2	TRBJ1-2	CASSRDNNYGYTF	TGTGCCAGCAGCCGGGACAATAACTATGGCTACACCTTC
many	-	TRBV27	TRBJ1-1	CASSLFNQGPQYTEAFF	TGTGCCAGCAGTTTGTTTAACCAGGGGCCCCAATACACTGAAGCTTTCTTT
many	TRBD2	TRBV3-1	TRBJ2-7	CASSPSMGTSLYEQYF	TGTGCCAGCAGCCCGAGCATGGGGACTAGCCTCTACGAGCAGTACTTC
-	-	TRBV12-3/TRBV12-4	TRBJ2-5	CASSLDRYQETQYF	TGTGCCAGCAGTTTAGACAGGTACCAAGAGACCCAGTACTTC
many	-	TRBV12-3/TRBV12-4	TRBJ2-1	CASSLRGGVDEQFF	TGTGCCAGCAGTTTAAGGGGGGGGGTCGATGAGCAGTTCTTC
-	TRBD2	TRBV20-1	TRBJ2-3	CSARGLAGSTDTQYF	TGCAGTGCTAGAGGACTAGCGGGGAGCACAGATACGCAGTATTTT